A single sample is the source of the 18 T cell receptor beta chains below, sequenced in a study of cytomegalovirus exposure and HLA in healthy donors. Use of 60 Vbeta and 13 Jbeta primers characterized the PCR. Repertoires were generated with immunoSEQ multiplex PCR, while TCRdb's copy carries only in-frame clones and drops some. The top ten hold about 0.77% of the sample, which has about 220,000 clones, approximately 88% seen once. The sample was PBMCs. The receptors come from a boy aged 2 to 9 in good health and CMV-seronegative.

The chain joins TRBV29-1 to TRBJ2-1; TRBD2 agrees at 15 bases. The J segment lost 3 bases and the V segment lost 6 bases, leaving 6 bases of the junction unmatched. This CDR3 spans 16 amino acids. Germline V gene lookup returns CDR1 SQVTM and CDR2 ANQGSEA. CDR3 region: CSVLGLAGGLYNEQFF. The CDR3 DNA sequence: TGCAGCGTCCTGGGACTAGCGGGAGGACTCTACAATGAGCAGTTCTTC.

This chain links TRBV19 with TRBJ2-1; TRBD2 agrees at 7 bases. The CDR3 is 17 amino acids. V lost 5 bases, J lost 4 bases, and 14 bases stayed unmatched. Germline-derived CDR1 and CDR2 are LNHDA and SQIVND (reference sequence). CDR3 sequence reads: CASSPPGLRGSYNEQFF. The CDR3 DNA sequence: TGTGCCAGTAGTCCCCCTGGTTTGCGGGGGTCTTACAATGAGCAGTTCTTC.

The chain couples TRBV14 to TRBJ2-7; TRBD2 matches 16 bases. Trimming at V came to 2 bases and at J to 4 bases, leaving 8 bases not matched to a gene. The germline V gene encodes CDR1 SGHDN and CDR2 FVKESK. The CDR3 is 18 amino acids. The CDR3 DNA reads TGTGCCAGCAGCCAAACCGGGACTAGCGGGAGGGCCGAGTACGAGCAGTACTTC. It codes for CASSQTGTSGRAEYEQYF.

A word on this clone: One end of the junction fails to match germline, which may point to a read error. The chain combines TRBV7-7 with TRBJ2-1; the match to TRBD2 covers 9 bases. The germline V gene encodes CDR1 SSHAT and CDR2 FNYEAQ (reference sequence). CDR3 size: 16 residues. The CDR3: CASSISAGGSYNEQFF. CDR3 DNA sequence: TGTGCTAGCAGCATATCAGCGGGGGGCTCCTACAATGAGCAGTTCTTC.

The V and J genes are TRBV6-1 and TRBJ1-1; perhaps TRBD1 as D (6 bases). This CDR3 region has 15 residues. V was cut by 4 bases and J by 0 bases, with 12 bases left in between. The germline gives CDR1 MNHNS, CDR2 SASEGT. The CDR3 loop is CASSGQAQLNTEAFF. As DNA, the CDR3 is TGTGCCAGCAGTGGACAGGCCCAGTTGAACACTGAAGCTTTCTTT.

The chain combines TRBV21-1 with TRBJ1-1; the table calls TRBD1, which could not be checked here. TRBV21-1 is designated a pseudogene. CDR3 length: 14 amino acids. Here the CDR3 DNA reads TGTGCCAGCACCGGGGGACAGGCAAACACTGAAGCTTTCTTT. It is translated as CASTGGQANTEAFF.

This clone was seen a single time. The DNA of the CDR3 is TGTGCCAGCAGTCCCCTAACAGGGGGAACTACTACCGAGCAGTACTTC. Protein: CASSPLTGGTTTEQYF. V is TRBV27 and J is TRBJ2-7, with TRBD1 identical over 8 bases. V lost 5 bases to trimming and J lost 6 bases; unmatched junction nucleotides: 15. CDR3 length equals 16 residues. CDR1 and CDR2 (germline): MNHEY, SMNVEV (reference sequence).

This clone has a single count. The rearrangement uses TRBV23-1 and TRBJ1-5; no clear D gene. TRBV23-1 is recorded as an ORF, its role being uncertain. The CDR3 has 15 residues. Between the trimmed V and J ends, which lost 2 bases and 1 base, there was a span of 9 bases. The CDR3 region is CASSQLRKSNQPQHF. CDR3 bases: TGCGCCAGCAGTCAACTCAGGAAGAGCAATCAGCCCCAGCATTTT.

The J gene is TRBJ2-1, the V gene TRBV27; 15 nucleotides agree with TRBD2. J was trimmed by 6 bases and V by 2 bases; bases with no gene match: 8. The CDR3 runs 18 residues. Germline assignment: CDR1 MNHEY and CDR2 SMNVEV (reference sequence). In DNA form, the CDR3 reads TGTGCCAGCAGTTTAAACCCGGGACTAGCGGGAGGAGGCAATGAGCAGTTCTTC. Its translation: CASSLNPGLAGGGNEQFF.

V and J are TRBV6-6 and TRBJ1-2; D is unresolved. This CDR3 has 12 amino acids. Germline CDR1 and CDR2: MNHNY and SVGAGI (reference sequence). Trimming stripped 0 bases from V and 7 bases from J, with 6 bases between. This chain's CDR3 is CASSYSVVGYTF. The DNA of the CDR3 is TGTGCCAGCAGTTACTCTGTCGTTGGCTACACCTTC.

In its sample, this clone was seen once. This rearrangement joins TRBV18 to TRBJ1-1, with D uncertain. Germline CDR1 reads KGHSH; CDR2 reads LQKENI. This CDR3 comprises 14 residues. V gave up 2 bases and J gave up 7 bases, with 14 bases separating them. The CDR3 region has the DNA TGTGCCAGCTCACCATTGGCTCGGGATCTTGAAGCTTTCTTT. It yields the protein CASSPLARDLEAFF.

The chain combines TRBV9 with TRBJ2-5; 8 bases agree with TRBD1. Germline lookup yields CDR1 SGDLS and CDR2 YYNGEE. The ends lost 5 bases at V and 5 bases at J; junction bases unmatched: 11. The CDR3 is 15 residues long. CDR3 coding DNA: TGTGCCAGCAGTGTATTCGGACAGGGTGGGGAGACCCAGTACTTC. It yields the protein CASSVFGQGGETQYF.

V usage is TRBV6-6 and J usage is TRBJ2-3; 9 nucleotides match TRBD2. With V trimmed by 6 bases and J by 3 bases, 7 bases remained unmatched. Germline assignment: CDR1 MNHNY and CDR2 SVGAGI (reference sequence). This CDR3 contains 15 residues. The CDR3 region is CASSIAGAGTDTQYF. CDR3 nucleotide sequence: TGTGCCAGCAGCATAGCGGGAGCGGGAACAGATACGCAGTATTTT.

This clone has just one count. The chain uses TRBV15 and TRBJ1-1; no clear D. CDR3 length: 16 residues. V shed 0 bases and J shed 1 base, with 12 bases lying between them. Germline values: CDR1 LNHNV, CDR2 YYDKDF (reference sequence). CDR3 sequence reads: CATSRDVTAGNTEAFF. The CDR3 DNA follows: TGTGCCACCAGCAGAGATGTGACGGCGGGGAACACTGAAGCTTTCTTT.

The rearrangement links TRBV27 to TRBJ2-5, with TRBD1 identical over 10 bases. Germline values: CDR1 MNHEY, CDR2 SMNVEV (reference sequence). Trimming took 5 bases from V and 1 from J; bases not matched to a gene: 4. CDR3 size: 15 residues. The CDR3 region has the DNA TGTGCCAGCAGTCACCGGGACAGGGGCCAAGAGACCCAGTACTTC. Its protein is CASSHRDRGQETQYF.

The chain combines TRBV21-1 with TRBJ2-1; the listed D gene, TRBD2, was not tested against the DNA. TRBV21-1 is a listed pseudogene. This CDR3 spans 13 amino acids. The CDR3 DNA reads TGTGCCCAGCGACCAGCGGGAGGCAATGAGCAGTTCTTC. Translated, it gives CAQRPAGGNEQFF.

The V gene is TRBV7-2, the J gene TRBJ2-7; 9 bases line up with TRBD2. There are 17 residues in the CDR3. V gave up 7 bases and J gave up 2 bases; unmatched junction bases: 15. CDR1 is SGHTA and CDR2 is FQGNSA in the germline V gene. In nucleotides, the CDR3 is TGTGCCAGCACCCGACTCCTATTGACTAGCGGAACCTACGAGCAGTACTTC. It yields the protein CASTRLLLTSGTYEQYF.

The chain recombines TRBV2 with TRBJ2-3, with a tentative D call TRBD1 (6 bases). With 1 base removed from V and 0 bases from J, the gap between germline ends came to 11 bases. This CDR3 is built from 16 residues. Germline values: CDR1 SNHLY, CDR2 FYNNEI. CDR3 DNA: TGTGCCAGCAGTGAAGGGCAGGGGCTCAGCACAGATACGCAGTATTTT. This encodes CASSEGQGLSTDTQYF.